One sample yielded the 17 T cell receptor beta chains listed below, sequenced in a study of blood T cell repertoires in COVID-19 (TCRdb year 2020). Library preparation employed the immunoSEQ multiplex PCR assay. TCRdb provides this immuneACCESS table in a form limited to in-frame rearrangements. Some clones are lacking; in checked studies, under half of them reflect an unresolved V gene, and why the rest are absent is not known. Counted in this sample were 180,000 or so clones; approximately 78% of them appeared once. In total, the top ten clones hold about 10% of the sample. Sequencing was carried out using peripheral blood. These receptors came from a woman aged 80 or over with COVID-19, enrolled during active disease.

This clone appeared a single time. This specimen includes other DNA sequences encoding the same CDR3. The chain links TRBV5-1 to TRBJ2-1; 7 bases map to TRBD2. CDR1 is SGHRS and CDR2 is YFSETQ in the germline V gene. With 3 bases clipped from V and 0 bases from J, the junction kept 3 bases outside the gene matches. This CDR3 has 15 residues. This chain's CDR3 is CASSSSGGSYNEQFF. The CDR3 DNA reads TGCGCCAGCAGCTCATCGGGGGGCTCCTACAATGAGCAGTTCTTC.

The V call is TRBV15, the J call TRBJ1-3; TRBD1 agrees at 7 bases. Unmatched junction bases numbered 3, after V lost 0 bases and J lost 1 base. Germline V gene sequence: CDR1 LNHNV, CDR2 YYDKDF (reference sequence). The CDR3 contains 16 residues. CDR3: CATSRDRGSSGNTIYF. The CDR3 DNA sequence: TGTGCCACCAGCAGAGACAGGGGGAGTTCTGGAAACACCATATATTTT.

The V gene is TRBV4-2, the J gene TRBJ1-1; no firm D call. Germline V CDR1 and CDR2: LGHNA, YNFKEQ. The CDR3 runs to 12 residues. V gave up 7 bases and J gave up 1 base, with 7 bases separating them. This CDR3 is CASIGENTEAFF. In DNA, the CDR3 is TGTGCCAGCATTGGAGAGAACACTGAAGCTTTCTTT.

CDR3 loop: CASSQNSPGQVAYEQYF. The CDR3 DNA reads TGTGCCAGCAGCCAAAATTCACCGGGACAGGTAGCTTACGAGCAGTACTTC. The J gene is TRBJ2-7, the V gene TRBV3-1 (or the pseudogene TRBV3-2); 8 nucleotides agree with TRBD1. Germline CDR1 LGHDT, CDR2 YNNKEL (reference sequence). CDR3 size: 17 residues. The V and J ends lost 2 bases and 4 bases, in that order; junction bases with no gene match: 13.

Concerning this clone: The germline gene is not matched at one end of the junction; a read error may be the cause. The CDR3 protein is CASSQGDSGTAYF. The CDR3 nucleotides read TGTGCCAGCAGCCAAGGGGACTCCGGGACAGCCTATTTT. V is TRBV3-1 (or the pseudogene TRBV3-2) and J is TRBJ1-4; 7 bases line up with TRBD1. Germline-derived CDR1 and CDR2 are LGHDT and YNNKEL (reference sequence). CDR3 size: 13 residues.

Only one count was recorded for this clone. The J gene is TRBJ2-2, the V gene TRBV9, with D possibly TRBD1 on 5 matching bases. The V gene lost 0 bases and the J gene lost 1 base, with 10 bases spanning the gap. The CDR3 runs 16 residues. Germline V gene lookup returns CDR1 SGDLS and CDR2 YYNGEE. For the CDR3, the DNA is TGTGCCAGCAGCGTAGAGGGGCAGGGGAACACCGGGGAGCTGTTTTTT. Its protein is CASSVEGQGNTGELFF.

The chain combines TRBV10-3 with TRBJ2-7; 14 nucleotides match TRBD2. V shed 6 bases and J 0 bases; nucleotides not matched to a gene: 1. The length of the CDR3 is 15 residues. Germline values: CDR1 ENHRY, CDR2 SYGVKD. The CDR3 here is CAISGTSGSSYEQYF. The CDR3 DNA sequence: TGTGCCATCAGCGGGACTAGCGGGAGCTCCTACGAGCAGTACTTC.

The chain joins TRBV4-3 to TRBJ1-4; 8 bases map to TRBD1. Trimming cost V 4 bases and J 8 bases; bases outside gene matches: 9. The CDR3 has 15 residues. CDR1 is LGHNA and CDR2 is YSLEER in the germline V gene. CDR3 DNA: TGCGCCAGCAGCCCCGACAGGGGTATTAACGAAAAACTGTTTTTT. The encoded protein is CASSPDRGINEKLFF.

The V call is TRBV4-2, the J call TRBJ2-3, with a weak D call TRBD2 (6 bases). CDR1 and CDR2 from the germline V gene are LGHNA and YNFKEQ. V lost 1 base and J 2 bases, leaving 19 bases between the germline ends. This CDR3 region has 18 residues. CDR3 residues: CASSQVVSGLWDTDTQYF. DNA for the CDR3: TGTGCCAGCAGCCAAGTTGTTAGCGGCCTTTGGGACACAGATACGCAGTATTTT.

The genes are TRBV6-5 and TRBJ1-5; D gene uncertain. V was cut by 11 bases and J by 7 bases, with 9 bases left in between. This CDR3 comprises 10 residues. Germline-derived CDR1 and CDR2 are MNHEY and SVGAGI. The CDR3 coding sequence is TGTGCCGCGGGCTGGCAGCCCCAGCATTTT. It specifies CAAGWQPQHF.

The chain joins TRBV6-5 to TRBJ1-3, with D unclear. The V end was cut by 6 bases, the J end by 0 bases, with 9 bases between. Germline values: CDR1 MNHEY, CDR2 SVGAGI. The CDR3 length is 14 residues. DNA for the CDR3: TGTGCCAGCAGACCGAGGCGCTCTGGAAACACCATATATTTT. Protein product: CASRPRRSGNTIYF.

The chain combines TRBV28 with TRBJ2-3; D not resolved. The CDR3 sequence is 11 residues long. Between the trimmed V and J ends, which lost 6 bases and 8 bases, there was a span of 9 bases. Germline lookup yields CDR1 MDHEN and CDR2 SYDVKM. Here the CDR3 reads CASRASRTQYF. The CDR3 DNA follows: TGTGCCAGCAGAGCCTCCCGTACGCAGTATTTT.

This clone was counted a few times. The V and J genes are TRBV6-2 or TRBV6-3 and TRBJ2-3; 7 nucleotides align to TRBD2. V was clipped by 0 bases and J by 3 bases; unmatched bases: 9. CDR1 is MNHEY, CDR2 SVGEGT, per germline. CDR3 size: 17 residues. The CDR3 nucleotides read TGTGCCAGCAGTTACTCAAGGCGGGAGAGGCGTACAGATACGCAGTATTTT. Translating gives CASSYSRRERRTDTQYF.

The chain employs TRBV6-2 or TRBV6-3 and TRBJ2-7, with 9 bases aligning to TRBD1. The CDR3 sequence is 15 residues long. Trimming at V came to 5 bases and at J to 2 bases, leaving 7 bases not matched to a gene. CDR1 MNHEY and CDR2 SVGEGT come from the germline V gene. The CDR3 here is CASSSPGQGTYEQYF. For the CDR3, the DNA is TGTGCCAGCAGTAGCCCGGGACAGGGAACCTACGAGCAGTACTTC.

This clone occurred a few times. This chain connects TRBV4-2 to TRBJ1-6; no clear D gene. V dropped 0 bases and J dropped 7 bases, with 13 bases sitting between them. CDR3 length equals 16 residues. Germline V gene lookup returns CDR1 LGHNA and CDR2 YNFKEQ. CDR3: CASSQDHGVPNSPLHF. The CDR3, as DNA: TGTGCCAGCAGCCAAGATCACGGGGTCCCAAATTCACCCCTCCACTTT.

This rearrangement joins TRBV2 to TRBJ1-1; 9 bases are shared with TRBD1. Germline V CDR1 and CDR2: SNHLY, FYNNEI. This CDR3 has 14 amino acids. Trimming cost V 6 bases and J 3 bases; bases outside gene matches: 5. The DNA of the CDR3 is TGTGCCAGCAGCCAGACAGGGGGATACACTGAAGCTTTCTTT. Its translation: CASSQTGGYTEAFF.

The chain carries TRBV4-1 and TRBJ1-2; 11 nucleotides line up with TRBD1. Looked up from germline, CDR1 is MGHRA and CDR2 is YSYEKL. Trimming at V came to 1 base and at J to 2 bases, leaving 9 bases not matched to a gene. The CDR3 sequence is 18 residues long. The CDR3 loop reads CASSQVRTGGPRNYGYTF. The CDR3 nucleotides read TGCGCCAGCAGCCAAGTTAGGACAGGGGGCCCTCGGAACTATGGCTACACCTTC.